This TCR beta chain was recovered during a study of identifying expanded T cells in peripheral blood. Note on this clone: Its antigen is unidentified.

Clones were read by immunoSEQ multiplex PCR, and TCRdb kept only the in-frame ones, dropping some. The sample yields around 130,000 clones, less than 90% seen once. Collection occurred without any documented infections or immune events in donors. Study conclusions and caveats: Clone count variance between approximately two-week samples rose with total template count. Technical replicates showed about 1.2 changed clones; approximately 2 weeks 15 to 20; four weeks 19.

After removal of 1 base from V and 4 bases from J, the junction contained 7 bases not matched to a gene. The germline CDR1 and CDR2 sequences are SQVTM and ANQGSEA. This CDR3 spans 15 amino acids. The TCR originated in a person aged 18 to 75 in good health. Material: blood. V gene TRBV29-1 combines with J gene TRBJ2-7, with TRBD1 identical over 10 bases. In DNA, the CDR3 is TGCAGCGTTGAAGGATTCGACAGGGGGCTTTACGAGCAGTACTTC. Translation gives CSVEGFDRGLYEQYF.